The 22 T cell receptor beta chains presented below share a single source sample, sequenced in a study of T cells in Graves' hyperthyroidism and ophthalmopathy. What was amplified from RNA transcripts were TCR beta CDR3 regions. HTBI primers were the set used in a first-round RT-PCR of the TCR CDR3. TCRdb fed the multiplex PCR reads into MiXCR, producing one record per CDR3 protein. In the table there are roughly 350,000 distinct CDR3 sequences, around 13% of which are singletons. Sequenced: blood. Receptor source: a young woman with Graves' hyperthyroidism.

The gene calls are TRBV5-8 and TRBJ1-4; the D is unclear. The CDR3 runs 13 residues. Germline lookup yields CDR1 SGHTS and CDR2 YDEGEE. Trimming shortened V by 0 bases and J by 5 bases, and 5 bases separated the two germline ends. The CDR3 DNA follows: TGTGCCAGCAGCTTGGTGGGGAATGAAAAACTGTTTTTT. This sequence encodes CASSLVGNEKLFF.

This clonotype was detected ten times or more. The V gene is TRBV28, the J gene TRBJ1-5, with TRBD1 as a possible D gene (5 bases). V was pared by 8 bases and J by 4 bases, with 21 bases between. Germline-derived CDR1 and CDR2 are MDHEN and SYDVKM. The CDR3 has 16 residues. The CDR3 DNA reads TGTGCCAGCCGAGGCTGGGAGGGGCCTCAGAATCAGCCCCAGCATTTT. This encodes CASRGWEGPQNQPQHF.

This clonotype came up a few times. CDR3 nucleotides: TGCAGTGCTAGAGGGCAATCTTTCCAATATGGCTACACCTTC. It yields the protein CSARGQSFQYGYTF. This chain connects TRBV20-1 to TRBJ1-2; D remains ambiguous. V lost 1 base and J 5 bases, leaving 14 bases between the germline ends. The CDR3 consists of 14 residues. The germline V gene has CDR1 DFQATT and CDR2 SNEGSKA (reference sequence).

There are many counts of this clonotype. CDR3 in amino acids: CASGDWGLAGVFDTGELFF. The CDR3 nucleotides read TGTGCCAGCGGTGATTGGGGACTAGCGGGAGTGTTTGACACCGGGGAGCTGTTTTTT. The gene calls are TRBV28 and TRBJ2-2, with 14 nucleotides matching TRBD2. Germline assignment: CDR1 MDHEN and CDR2 SYDVKM. The CDR3 loop spans 19 amino acids. V shed 8 bases, J shed 3 bases, and the junction held 14 bases outside the gene matches.

This clonotype appeared many times. The chain is built from TRBV27 and TRBJ2-7; 10 positions match TRBD1. The CDR3 is made up of 14 amino acids. V lost 5 bases to trimming and J lost 4 bases; unmatched junction nucleotides: 5. Germline V gene data show CDR1 as MNHEY and CDR2 as SMNVEV (reference sequence). This CDR3 reads CASSPGQGGYEQYF. DNA of the CDR3: TGTGCCAGCAGTCCAGGACAGGGGGGATACGAGCAGTACTTC.

This clonotype appeared a few times. V usage is TRBV19 and J usage is TRBJ2-5, with D possibly TRBD1 on 6 matching bases. This CDR3 region has 15 residues. V gave up 4 bases and J gave up 2 bases, with 14 bases separating them. Germline values: CDR1 LNHDA, CDR2 SQIVND (reference sequence). The CDR3 DNA reads as TGTGCCAGTAGTAGTACAGGGATCCCTCAAGAGACCCAGTACTTC. Encoded protein: CASSSTGIPQETQYF.

The table lists this clonotype with many counts. The chain couples TRBV28 to TRBJ2-1; TRBD2 aligns across 9 bases. This CDR3 spans 15 amino acids. V lost 4 bases, J lost 4 bases, and 5 bases stayed unmatched. CDR1 MDHEN and CDR2 SYDVKM come from the germline V gene. The CDR3, as DNA: TGTGCCAGCAGTTGGAGACTAGCGGCTTACAATGAGCAGTTCTTC. Residues: CASSWRLAAYNEQFF.

This clonotype was recorded a few times. The gene calls are TRBV3-1 and TRBJ1-5; no clear D. V lost 4 bases and J 3 bases, leaving 13 bases between the germline ends. The CDR3 is made up of 15 amino acids. Germline-derived CDR1 and CDR2 are LGHDT and YNNKEL (reference sequence). CDR3 sequence (DNA): TGTGCCAGCAGCCTTAATACCGGGGACAATCAGCCCCAGCATTTT. Amino acid sequence: CASSLNTGDNQPQHF.

The sample holds many counts of this clonotype. The chain joins TRBV2 to TRBJ2-1; D call uncertain. Germline V CDR1 and CDR2: SNHLY, FYNNEI. The CDR3 runs to 14 residues. Trimming removed 7 bases at V and 9 bases at J, with 19 bases between. The CDR3 coding sequence is TGTGCCAGCACCAGAGAATCCATGGGCAGTGAGCAGTTCTTC. This codes for CASTRESMGSEQFF.

The chain is built from TRBV13 and TRBJ2-5; 7 bases fit TRBD1. Per germline, CDR1 PRHDT and CDR2 FYEKMQ (reference sequence). The CDR3 sequence is 17 residues long. The junction had 13 bases not matched to a gene; V was cut back by 5 bases and J by 1 base. The CDR3 nucleotides are TGTGCCAGCAGCATCAGAACCGCGACAGGGACCCAAGAGACCCAGTACTTC. It is translated as CASSIRTATGTQETQYF.

This clonotype was detected many times. The chain joins TRBV6-1 to TRBJ2-7, with TRBD2 matching 7 bases. V lost 4 bases to trimming and J lost 5 bases; unmatched junction nucleotides: 20. Germline V CDR1 and CDR2: MNHNS, SASEGT. The CDR3 spans 18 residues. The CDR3 nucleotides read TGTGCCAGCAGTGGGCTTTATACGGCCGAGCGGGATCGCCACGAGCAGTACTTC. This translates into CASSGLYTAERDRHEQYF.

This clonotype was found many times. This chain joins TRBV28 and TRBJ1-5; D might be TRBD1 (5 bases). Per germline, CDR1 MDHEN and CDR2 SYDVKM. V lost 3 bases and J 4 bases, leaving 10 bases between the germline ends. The CDR3 covers 14 residues. CDR3 DNA: TGTGCCAGCAGTTTGCGCCAGGGTAATCAGCCCCAGCATTTT. Translating gives CASSLRQGNQPQHF.

At least ten counts were recorded for this clonotype. The chain recombines TRBV12-3 or TRBV12-4 with TRBJ2-7; D call uncertain. V lost 3 bases, J lost 4 bases, and 10 bases lay in between. This CDR3 spans 13 amino acids. CDR3 in DNA: TGTGCCAGCAGTTTTGAGCCTATATACGAGCAGTACTTC. Translated, it gives CASSFEPIYEQYF.

This clonotype was recorded at least ten times. The genes are TRBV15 and TRBJ1-4; D remains ambiguous. The ends were cut back, 5 bases at V and 7 bases at J, with 17 bases in the middle. The germline V gene has CDR1 LNHNV and CDR2 YYDKDF (reference sequence). The length of the CDR3 is 15 residues. The CDR3 sequence is CATSGPSSGGEKLFF. CDR3 in DNA: TGTGCCACCAGCGGACCGTCCTCCGGCGGTGAAAAACTGTTTTTT.

This clonotype was seen at least ten times. This chain uses TRBV5-5 with TRBJ2-1; D could derive from TRBD1 or TRBD2 (5 bases each). The germline V gene has CDR1 SGHKS and CDR2 YYEKEE (reference sequence). The CDR3 sequence is 13 residues long. The V end was cut by 6 bases, the J end by 7 bases, with 14 bases between. CDR3 sequence reads: CASIILEGNEQFF. CDR3 coding DNA: TGTGCCAGCATCATACTAGAGGGGAATGAGCAGTTCTTC.

This clonotype was observed a few times. This chain connects TRBV6-2 or TRBV6-3 to TRBJ1-3, with a possible D match to TRBD1 (5 bases). Germline CDR1 reads MNHEY; CDR2 reads SVGEGT. V lost 2 bases, J lost 0 bases, and 5 bases lay in between. The CDR3 consists of 14 residues. The CDR3 DNA is TGTGCCAGCAGTTACGACAGCTCTGGAAACACCATATATTTT. Translation gives CASSYDSSGNTIYF.

In its sample, this clonotype was seen a few times. The CDR3 carries no conserved terminal phenylalanine or tryptophan, so it likely arises from a read error. The gene calls are TRBV28 and TRBJ1-2; TRBD1 matches 9 bases. Germline CDR1 is MDHEN and CDR2 is SYDVKM. The CDR3 loop spans 15 amino acids. With 6 bases clipped from V and 8 bases from J, the junction kept 13 bases outside the gene matches. The DNA of the CDR3 is TGTGCCAGCAGGACAGGGGGTGAGACTTTTCTGGGCTACACCCTC. Its protein product is CASRTGGETFLGYTL.

This clonotype was recorded at least ten times. The V call is TRBV28, the J call TRBJ2-6; D remains unclear. V was shortened by 1 base and J by 4 bases, with 14 bases between the two germline ends. Germline V gives CDR1 MDHEN, CDR2 SYDVKM. The CDR3 has 17 residues. CDR3 region: CASSLSAGAGGANVLTF. Written as DNA, the CDR3 is TGTGCCAGCAGTTTATCGGCAGGTGCAGGAGGGGCCAACGTCCTGACTTTC.

This clonotype was detected ten times or more. The chain employs TRBV20-1 and TRBJ1-5; the match to TRBD1 covers 8 bases. The CDR3 is 16 amino acids. CDR1 and CDR2 from the germline V gene are DFQATT and SNEGSKA (reference sequence). V was clipped by 1 base and J by 4 bases; unmatched bases: 9. Here the CDR3 reads CSARVPTGATNQPQHF. For the CDR3, the DNA is TGCAGTGCTAGAGTTCCGACAGGGGCAACAAATCAGCCCCAGCATTTT.

This clonotype was recorded many times. V gene TRBV20-1 combines with J gene TRBJ2-7; 8 bases match TRBD1. Germline CDR1 and CDR2: DFQATT and SNEGSKA (reference sequence). The CDR3 consists of 14 residues. V shed 5 bases, J shed 7 bases, and the junction held 13 bases outside the gene matches. Here the CDR3 reads CSAEDRGGMWEQYF. The CDR3 coding sequence is TGCAGTGCTGAAGACAGGGGAGGTATGTGGGAGCAGTACTTC.

This clonotype was counted many times. The V gene is TRBV11-2, the J gene TRBJ2-3, with TRBD2 matching 11 bases. The CDR3 extends over 15 amino acids. Germline assignment: CDR1 SGHAT and CDR2 FQNNGV. V lost 1 base to trimming and J lost 5 bases; unmatched junction nucleotides: 2. The CDR3 DNA reads TGTGCCAGCAGCTTAGGACTAGCGGGAATAGATACGCAGTATTTT. This gives the protein CASSLGLAGIDTQYF.

This clonotype was found many times. The chain employs TRBV6-1 and TRBJ1-1; D possibly corresponds to TRBD1 (5 bases). Germline V CDR1 and CDR2: MNHNS, SASEGT. CDR3 size: 14 residues. Trimming left V 8 bases short and J 2 bases short, with 15 bases between. The CDR3 here is CASGDGWGNTEAFF. CDR3 sequence (DNA): TGTGCCAGCGGGGACGGATGGGGAAACACTGAAGCTTTCTTT.